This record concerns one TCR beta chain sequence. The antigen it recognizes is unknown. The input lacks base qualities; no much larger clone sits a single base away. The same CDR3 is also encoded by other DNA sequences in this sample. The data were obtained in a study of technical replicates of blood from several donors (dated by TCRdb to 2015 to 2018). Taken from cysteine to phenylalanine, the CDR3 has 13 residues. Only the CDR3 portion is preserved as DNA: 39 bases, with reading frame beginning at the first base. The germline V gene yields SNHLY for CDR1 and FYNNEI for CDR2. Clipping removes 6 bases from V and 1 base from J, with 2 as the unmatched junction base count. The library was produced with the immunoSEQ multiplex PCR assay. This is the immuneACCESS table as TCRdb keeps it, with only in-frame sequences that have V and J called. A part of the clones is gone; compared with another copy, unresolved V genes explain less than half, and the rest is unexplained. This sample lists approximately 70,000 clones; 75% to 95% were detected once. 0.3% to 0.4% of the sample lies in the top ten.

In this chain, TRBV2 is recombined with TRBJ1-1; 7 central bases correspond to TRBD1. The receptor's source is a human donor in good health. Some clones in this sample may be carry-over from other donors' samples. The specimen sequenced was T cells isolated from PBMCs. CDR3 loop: CASRGQPNTEAFF. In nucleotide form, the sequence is TGTGCCAGCAGGGGACAGCCGAACACTGAAGCTTTCTTT.